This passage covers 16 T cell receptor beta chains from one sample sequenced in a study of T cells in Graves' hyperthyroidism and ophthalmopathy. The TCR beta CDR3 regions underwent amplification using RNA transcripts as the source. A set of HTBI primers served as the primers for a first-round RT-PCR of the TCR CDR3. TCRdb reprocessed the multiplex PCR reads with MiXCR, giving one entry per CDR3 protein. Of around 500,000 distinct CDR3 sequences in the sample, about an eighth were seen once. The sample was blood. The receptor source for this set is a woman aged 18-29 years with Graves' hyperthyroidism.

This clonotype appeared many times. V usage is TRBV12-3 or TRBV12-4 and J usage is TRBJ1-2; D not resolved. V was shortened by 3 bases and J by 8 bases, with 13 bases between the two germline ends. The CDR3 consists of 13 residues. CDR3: CASSLSRVGGYTF. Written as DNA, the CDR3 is TGTGCCAGCAGTTTGAGTAGGGTGGGAGGCTACACCTTC.

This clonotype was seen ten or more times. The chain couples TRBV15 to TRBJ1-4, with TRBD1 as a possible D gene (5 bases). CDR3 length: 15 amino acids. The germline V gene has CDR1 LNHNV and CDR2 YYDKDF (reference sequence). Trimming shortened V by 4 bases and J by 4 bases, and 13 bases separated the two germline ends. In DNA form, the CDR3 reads TGTGCCACCAGCAAGCCGGGACGCCGTAATGAAAAACTGTTTTTT. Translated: CATSKPGRRNEKLFF. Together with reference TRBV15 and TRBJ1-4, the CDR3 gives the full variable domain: DAMVIQNPRYQVTQFGKPVTLSCSQTLNHNVMYWYQQKSSQAPKLLFHYYDKDFNNEADTPDNFQSRRPNTSFCFLDIRSPGLGDTAMYLCATSKPGRRNEKLFFGSGTQLSVL.

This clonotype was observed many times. CDR3 coding DNA: TGTGCCAGCAGCTTCCCTACTAGCGGGAGGGCTAATGAGCAGTTCTTC. This codes for CASSFPTSGRANEQFF. The J gene is TRBJ2-1, the V gene TRBV11-3; 13 nucleotides match TRBD2. Trimming took 3 bases from V and 7 from J; bases not matched to a gene: 6. CDR1 is SGHNT, CDR2 YENEEA, per germline. The CDR3 is 16 residues long. Full variable domain (rest looked up from reference TRBV11-3 and TRBJ2-1): EAGVVQSPRYKIIEKKQPVAFWCNPISGHNTLYWYLQNLGQGPELLIRYENEEAVDDSQLPKDRFSAERLKGVDSTLKIQPAELGDSAVYLCASSFPTSGRANEQFFGPGTRLTVL.

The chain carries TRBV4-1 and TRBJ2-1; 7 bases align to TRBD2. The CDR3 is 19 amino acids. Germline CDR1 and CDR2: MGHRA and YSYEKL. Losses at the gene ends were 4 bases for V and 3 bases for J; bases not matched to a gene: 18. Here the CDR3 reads CASSRYILSLREYYNEQFF. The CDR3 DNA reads TGCGCCAGCAGCCGTTACATTCTCTCCCTGCGGGAGTACTACAATGAGCAGTTCTTC.

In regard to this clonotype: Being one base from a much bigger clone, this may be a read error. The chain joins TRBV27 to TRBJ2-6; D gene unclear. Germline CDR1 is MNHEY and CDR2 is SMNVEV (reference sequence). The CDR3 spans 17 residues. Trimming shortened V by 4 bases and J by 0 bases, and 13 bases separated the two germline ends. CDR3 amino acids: CASSSRSSYSGANVLTF. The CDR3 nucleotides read TGTGCCAGCAGTTCAAGGTCCAGCTACTCTGGGGCCAACGTCCTGACTTTC.

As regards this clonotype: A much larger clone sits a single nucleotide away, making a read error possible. CDR3: CNAVTSGRPYEQYV. For the CDR3, the DNA is TGCAATGCGGTGACTAGCGGGAGGCCCTACGAGCAGTACGTC. The J gene is TRBJ2-7, the V gene TRBV20-1, with 13 nucleotides matching TRBD2. The CDR3 is 14 residues long. Per the germline V gene, CDR1 is DFQATT and CDR2 is SNEGSKA (reference sequence).

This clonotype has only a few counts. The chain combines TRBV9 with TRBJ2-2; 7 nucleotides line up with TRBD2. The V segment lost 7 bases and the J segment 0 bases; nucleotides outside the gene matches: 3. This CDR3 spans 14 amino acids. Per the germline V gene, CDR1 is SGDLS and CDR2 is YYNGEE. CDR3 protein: CASGSGTNTGELFF. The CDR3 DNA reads TGTGCCAGCGGCAGCGGGACGAACACCGGGGAGCTGTTTTTT.

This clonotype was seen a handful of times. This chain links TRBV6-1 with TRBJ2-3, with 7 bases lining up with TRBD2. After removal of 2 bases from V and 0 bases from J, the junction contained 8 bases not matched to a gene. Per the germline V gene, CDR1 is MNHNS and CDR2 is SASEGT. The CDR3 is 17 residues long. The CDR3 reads CASSESFWRESTDTQYF. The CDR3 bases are TGTGCCAGCAGTGAATCTTTCTGGCGGGAGAGCACAGATACGCAGTATTTT.

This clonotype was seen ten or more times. CDR3 amino acids: CSVRILAANTGELFF. The CDR3 DNA follows: TGCAGCGTGCGTATACTAGCGGCTAACACCGGGGAGCTGTTTTTT. The V gene is TRBV29-1, the J gene TRBJ2-2; 8 bases are a match to TRBD2. The CDR3 consists of 15 residues. V shed 6 bases and J 2 bases; nucleotides not matched to a gene: 8. Germline V gives CDR1 SQVTM, CDR2 ANQGSEA.

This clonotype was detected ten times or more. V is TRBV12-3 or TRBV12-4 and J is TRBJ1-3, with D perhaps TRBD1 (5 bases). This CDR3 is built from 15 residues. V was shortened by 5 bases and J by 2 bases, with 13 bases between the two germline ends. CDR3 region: CASSPQRGTGNTIYF. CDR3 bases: TGTGCCAGCAGTCCCCAGAGGGGAACTGGAAACACCATATATTTT.

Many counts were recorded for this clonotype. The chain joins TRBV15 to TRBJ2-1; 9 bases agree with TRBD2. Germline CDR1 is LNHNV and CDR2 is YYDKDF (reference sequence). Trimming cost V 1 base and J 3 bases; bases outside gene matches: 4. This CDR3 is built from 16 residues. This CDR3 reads CATSRGTSADYNEQFF. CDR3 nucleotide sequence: TGTGCCACCAGCAGAGGGACTAGCGCAGACTACAATGAGCAGTTCTTC.

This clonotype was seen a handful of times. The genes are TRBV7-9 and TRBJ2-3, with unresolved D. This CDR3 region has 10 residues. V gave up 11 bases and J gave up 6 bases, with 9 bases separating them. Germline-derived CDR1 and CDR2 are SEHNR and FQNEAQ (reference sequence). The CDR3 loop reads CAWSFDTQYF. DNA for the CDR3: TGTGCCTGGAGCTTCGATACGCAGTATTTT.

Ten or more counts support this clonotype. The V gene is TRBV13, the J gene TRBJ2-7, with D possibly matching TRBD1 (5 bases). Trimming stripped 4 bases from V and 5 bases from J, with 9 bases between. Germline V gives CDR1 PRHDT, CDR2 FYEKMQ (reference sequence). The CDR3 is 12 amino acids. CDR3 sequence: CASSSQGHEQYV. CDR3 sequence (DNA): TGTGCCAGCAGCTCTCAGGGCCACGAGCAGTACGTC.

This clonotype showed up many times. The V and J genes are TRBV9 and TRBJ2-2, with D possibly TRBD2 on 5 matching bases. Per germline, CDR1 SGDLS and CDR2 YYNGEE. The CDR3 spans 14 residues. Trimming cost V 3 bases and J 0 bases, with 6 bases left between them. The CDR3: CASSASPNTGELFF. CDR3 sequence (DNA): TGTGCCAGCAGCGCTAGCCCGAACACCGGGGAGCTGTTTTTT.

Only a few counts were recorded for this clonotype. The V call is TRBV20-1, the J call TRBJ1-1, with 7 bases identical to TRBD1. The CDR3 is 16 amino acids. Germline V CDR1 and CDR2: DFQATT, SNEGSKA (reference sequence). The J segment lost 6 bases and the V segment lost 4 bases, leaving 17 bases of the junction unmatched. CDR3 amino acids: CSAILGAGGVNSEAFF. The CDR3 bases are TGCAGTGCTATCCTGGGGGCAGGGGGGGTTAACTCTGAAGCTTTCTTT.

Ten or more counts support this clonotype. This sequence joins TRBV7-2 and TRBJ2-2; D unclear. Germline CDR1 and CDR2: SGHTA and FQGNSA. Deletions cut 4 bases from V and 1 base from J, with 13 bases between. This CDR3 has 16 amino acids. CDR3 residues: CASSSSKGLNTGELFF. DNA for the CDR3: TGTGCCAGCAGCTCCTCAAAAGGGTTGAACACCGGGGAGCTGTTTTTT.